This T cell receptor beta chain came from a study of identical twins. Whole-study findings and limits: Conclusions relied on cross-sectional statistical analysis, not following the same donors.

MiXCR, applied by TCRdb to the 5' RACE reads, yields one record per CDR3 protein. The data show 280,000 or so distinct CDR3 sequences, approximately 8.5% seen once. CDR3 size: 16 residues. Germline V CDR1 and CDR2: SGHRS, YFSETQ. Trimming cost V 4 bases and J 6 bases, with 22 bases left between them. This clonotype was counted between two and nine times. The antigen is not known. This sample also appeared in a second study, on yellow fever vaccine responses in identical twins.

The chain has TRBV5-1 and TRBJ1-2, with unresolved D. What was sequenced was memory (CD45RO+) T cells sorted from blood. The receptor was derived from a woman aged 18-29 years in good health. CDR3 coding DNA: TGCGCCAGCAGCGATGACGGAGCGTTTTGGGGAAATGGCTACACCTTC. It yields the protein CASSDDGAFWGNGYTF.